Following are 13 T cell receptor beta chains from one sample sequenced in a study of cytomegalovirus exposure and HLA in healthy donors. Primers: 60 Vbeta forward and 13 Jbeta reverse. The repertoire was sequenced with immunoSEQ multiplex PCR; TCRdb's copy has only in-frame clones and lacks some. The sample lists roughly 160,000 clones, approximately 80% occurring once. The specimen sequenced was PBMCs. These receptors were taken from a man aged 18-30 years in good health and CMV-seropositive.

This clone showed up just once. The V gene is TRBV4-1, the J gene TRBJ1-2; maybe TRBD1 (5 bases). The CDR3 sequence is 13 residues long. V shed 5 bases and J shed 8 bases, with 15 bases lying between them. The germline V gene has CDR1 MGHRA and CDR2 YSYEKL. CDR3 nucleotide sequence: TGCGCCAGCAGCAACCAGGGCTCTTACGGCTACACCTTC. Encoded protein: CASSNQGSYGYTF.

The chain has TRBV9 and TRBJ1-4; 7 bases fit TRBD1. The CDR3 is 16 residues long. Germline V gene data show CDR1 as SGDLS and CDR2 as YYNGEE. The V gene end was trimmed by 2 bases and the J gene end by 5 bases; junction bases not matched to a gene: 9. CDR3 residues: CASSVGRDSANEKLFF. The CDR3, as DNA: TGTGCCAGCAGCGTCGGCCGGGACAGCGCAAATGAAAAACTGTTTTTT.

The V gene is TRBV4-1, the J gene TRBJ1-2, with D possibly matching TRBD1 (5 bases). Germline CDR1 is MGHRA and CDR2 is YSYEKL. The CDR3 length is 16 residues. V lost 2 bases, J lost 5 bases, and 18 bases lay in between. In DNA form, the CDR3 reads TGCGCCAGCAGCCAAAGTTTCCAGGGAGGTGGATATGGCTACACCTTC. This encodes CASSQSFQGGGYGYTF.

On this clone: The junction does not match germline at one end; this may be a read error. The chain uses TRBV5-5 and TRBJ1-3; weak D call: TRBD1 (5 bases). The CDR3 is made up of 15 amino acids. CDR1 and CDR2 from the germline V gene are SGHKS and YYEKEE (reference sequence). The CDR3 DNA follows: TGTGCCAGCAGCTTGGTGTTCGGGACTGGATACACCATATATTTT. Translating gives CASSLVFGTGYTIYF.

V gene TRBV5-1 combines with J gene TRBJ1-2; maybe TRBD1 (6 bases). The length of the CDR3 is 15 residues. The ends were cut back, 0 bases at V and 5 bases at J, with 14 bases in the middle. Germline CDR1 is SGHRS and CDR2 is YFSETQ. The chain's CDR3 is CASSLGGGRGYGYTF. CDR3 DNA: TGCGCCAGCAGCTTGGGAGGCGGCAGGGGTTATGGCTACACCTTC. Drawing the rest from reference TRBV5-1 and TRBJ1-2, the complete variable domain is KAGVTQTPRYLIKTRGQQVTLSCSPISGHRSVSWYQQTPGQGLQFLFEYFSETQRNKGNFPGRFSGRQFSNSRSEMNVSTLELGDSALYLCASSLGGGRGYGYTFGSGTRLTVV.

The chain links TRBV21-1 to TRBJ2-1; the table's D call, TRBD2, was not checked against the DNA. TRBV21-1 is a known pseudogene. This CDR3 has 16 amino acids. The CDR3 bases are TGTGCCAGCAGCAAAGGTACTAGCGGGACGTGCAATGAGCAGTTCTTC. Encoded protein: CASSKGTSGTCNEQFF.

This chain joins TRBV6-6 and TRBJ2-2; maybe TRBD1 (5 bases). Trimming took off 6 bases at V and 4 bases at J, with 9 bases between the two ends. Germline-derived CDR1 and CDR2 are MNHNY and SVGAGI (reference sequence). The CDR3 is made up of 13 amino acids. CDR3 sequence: CASRDIATGELFF. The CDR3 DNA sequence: TGTGCCAGCAGGGACATAGCCACCGGGGAGCTGTTTTTT.

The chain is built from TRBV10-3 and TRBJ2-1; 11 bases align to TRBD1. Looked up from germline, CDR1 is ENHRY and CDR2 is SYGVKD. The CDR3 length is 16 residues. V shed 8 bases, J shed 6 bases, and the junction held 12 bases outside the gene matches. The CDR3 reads CAIGWTGGERGNEQFF. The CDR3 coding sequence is TGTGCCATCGGCTGGACAGGGGGCGAAAGGGGCAATGAGCAGTTCTTC.

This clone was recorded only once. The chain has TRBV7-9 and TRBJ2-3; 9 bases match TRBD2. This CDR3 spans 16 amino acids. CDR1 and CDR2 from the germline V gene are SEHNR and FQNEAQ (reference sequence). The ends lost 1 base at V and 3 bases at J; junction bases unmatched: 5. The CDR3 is CASSLVGSGRTDTQYF. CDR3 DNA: TGTGCCAGCAGCTTAGTGGGTAGCGGGAGAACAGATACGCAGTATTTT.

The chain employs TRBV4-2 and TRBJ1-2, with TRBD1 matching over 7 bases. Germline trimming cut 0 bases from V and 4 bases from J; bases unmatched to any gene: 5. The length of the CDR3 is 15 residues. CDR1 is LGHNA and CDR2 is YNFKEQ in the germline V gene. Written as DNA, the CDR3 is TGTGCCAGCAGCCAAGATTTGACAGGGTTCTATGGCTACACCTTC. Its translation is CASSQDLTGFYGYTF.

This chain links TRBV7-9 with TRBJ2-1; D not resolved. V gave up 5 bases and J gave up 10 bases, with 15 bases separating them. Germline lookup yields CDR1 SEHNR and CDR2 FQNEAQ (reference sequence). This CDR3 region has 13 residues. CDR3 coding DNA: TGTGCCAGCAGCCCCACCCCGGTTAAGGAGCAGTTCTTC. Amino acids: CASSPTPVKEQFF.

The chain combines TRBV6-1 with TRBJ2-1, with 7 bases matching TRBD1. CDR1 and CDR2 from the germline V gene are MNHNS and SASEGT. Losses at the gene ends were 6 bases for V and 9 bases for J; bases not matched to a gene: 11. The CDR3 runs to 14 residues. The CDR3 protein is CASSLDRAYVEQFF. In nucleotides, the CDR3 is TGTGCCAGCAGCCTAGACAGGGCCTACGTTGAGCAGTTCTTC.

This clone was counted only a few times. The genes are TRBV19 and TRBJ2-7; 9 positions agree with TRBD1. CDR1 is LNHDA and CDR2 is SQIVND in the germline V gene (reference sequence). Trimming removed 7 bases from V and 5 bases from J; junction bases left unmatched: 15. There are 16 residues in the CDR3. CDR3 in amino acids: CASKSLRLGTGHEQYF. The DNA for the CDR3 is TGTGCCAGTAAAAGCCTCCGTCTCGGGACAGGGCACGAGCAGTACTTC.